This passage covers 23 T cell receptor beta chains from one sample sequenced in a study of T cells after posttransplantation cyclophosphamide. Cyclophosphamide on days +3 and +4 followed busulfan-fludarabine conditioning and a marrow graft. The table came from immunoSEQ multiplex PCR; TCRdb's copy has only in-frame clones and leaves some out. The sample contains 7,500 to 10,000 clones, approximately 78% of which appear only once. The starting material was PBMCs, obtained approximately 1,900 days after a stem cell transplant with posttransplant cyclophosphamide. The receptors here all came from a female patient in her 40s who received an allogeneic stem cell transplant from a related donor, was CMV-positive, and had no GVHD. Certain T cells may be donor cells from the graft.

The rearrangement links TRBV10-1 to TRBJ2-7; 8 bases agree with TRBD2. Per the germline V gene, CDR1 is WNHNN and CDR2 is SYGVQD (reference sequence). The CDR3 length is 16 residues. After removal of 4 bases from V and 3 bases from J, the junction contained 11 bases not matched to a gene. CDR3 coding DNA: TGCGCCAGCAGTGCCTTAAGGGGCGGGGGGCACTACGAGCAGTACTTC. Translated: CASSALRGGGHYEQYF.

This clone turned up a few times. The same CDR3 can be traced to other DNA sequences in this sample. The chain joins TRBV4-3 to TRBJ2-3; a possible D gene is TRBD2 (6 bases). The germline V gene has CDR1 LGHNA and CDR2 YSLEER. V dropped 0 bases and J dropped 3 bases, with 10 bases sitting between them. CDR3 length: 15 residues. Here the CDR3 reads CASSQDGTGTDTQYF. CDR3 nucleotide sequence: TGCGCCAGCAGCCAAGATGGGACTGGAACAGATACGCAGTATTTT.

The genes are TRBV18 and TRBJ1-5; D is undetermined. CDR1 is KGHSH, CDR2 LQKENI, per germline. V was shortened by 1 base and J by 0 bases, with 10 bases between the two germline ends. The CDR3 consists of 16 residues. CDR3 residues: CASSPRAPYSNQPQHF. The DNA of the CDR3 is TGTGCCAGCTCACCACGGGCCCCATATAGCAATCAGCCCCAGCATTTT.

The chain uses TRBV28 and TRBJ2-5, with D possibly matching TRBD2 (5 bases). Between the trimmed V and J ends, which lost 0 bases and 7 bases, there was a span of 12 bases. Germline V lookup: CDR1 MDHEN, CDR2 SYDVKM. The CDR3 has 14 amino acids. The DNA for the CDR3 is TGTGCCAGCAGTTTATGGCAGCCTCGGGGGACCCAGTACTTC. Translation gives CASSLWQPRGTQYF.

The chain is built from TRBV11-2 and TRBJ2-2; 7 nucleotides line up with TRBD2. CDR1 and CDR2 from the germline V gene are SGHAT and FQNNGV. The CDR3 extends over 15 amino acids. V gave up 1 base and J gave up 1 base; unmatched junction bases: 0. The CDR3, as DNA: TGTGCCAGCAGCTTAGTAGCGGGGAACACCGGGGAGCTGTTTTTT. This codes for CASSLVAGNTGELFF.

For the CDR3, the DNA is TGTGCCAGCAGCTTATCGATGGACAGGGTAGACTATGGCTACACCTTC. This gives the protein CASSLSMDRVDYGYTF. This chain connects TRBV7-9 to TRBJ1-2, with 8 bases lining up with TRBD1. The CDR3 consists of 16 residues. The junction had 8 bases not matched to a gene; V was cut back by 2 bases and J by 3 bases. Germline V gene sequence: CDR1 SEHNR, CDR2 FQNEAQ (reference sequence).

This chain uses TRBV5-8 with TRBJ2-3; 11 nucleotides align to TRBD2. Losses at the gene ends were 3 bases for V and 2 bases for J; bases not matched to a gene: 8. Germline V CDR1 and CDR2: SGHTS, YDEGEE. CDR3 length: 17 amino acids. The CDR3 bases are TGTGCCAGCAGCTCCGACCTACTAGCGGGGGCCACAGATACGCAGTATTTT. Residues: CASSSDLLAGATDTQYF.

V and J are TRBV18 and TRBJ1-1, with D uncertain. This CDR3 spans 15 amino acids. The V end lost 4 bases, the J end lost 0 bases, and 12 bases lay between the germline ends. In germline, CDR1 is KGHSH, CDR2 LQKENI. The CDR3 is CASSLAAAMNTEAFF. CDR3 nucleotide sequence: TGTGCCAGCTCACTGGCGGCAGCCATGAACACTGAAGCTTTCTTT.

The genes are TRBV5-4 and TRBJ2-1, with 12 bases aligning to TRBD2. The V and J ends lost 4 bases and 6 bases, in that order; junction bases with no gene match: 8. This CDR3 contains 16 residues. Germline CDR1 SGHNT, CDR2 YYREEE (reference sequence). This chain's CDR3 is CASSPASGGAFNEQFF. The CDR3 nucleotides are TGTGCCAGCAGCCCCGCTAGCGGGGGGGCCTTCAATGAGCAGTTCTTC. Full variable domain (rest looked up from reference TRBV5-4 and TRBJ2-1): ETGVTQSPTHLIKTRGQQVTLRCSSQSGHNTVSWYQQALGQGPQFIFQYYREEENGRGNFPPRFSGLQFPNYSSELNVNALELDDSALYLCASSPASGGAFNEQFFGPGTRLTVL.

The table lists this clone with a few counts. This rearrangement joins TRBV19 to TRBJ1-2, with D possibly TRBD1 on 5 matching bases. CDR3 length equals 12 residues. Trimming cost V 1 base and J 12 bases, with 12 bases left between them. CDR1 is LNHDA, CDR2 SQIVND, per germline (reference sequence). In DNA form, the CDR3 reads TGTGCCAGTAGTATAGGCAGGGAGGTCGACACCTTC. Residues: CASSIGREVDTF.

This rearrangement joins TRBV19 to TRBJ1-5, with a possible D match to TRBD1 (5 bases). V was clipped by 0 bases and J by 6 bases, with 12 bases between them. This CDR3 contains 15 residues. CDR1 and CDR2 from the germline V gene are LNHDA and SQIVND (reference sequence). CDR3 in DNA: TGTGCCAGTAGTATAGATCTCGGAAGGGGTCAGCCCCAGCATTTT. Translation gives CASSIDLGRGQPQHF.

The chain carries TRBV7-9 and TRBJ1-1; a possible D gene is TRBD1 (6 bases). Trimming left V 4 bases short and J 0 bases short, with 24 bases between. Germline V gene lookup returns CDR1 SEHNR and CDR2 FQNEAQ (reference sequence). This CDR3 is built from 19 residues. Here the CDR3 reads CASSSAPGGTGSMNTEAFF. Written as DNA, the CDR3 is TGTGCCAGCAGCTCCGCCCCTGGTGGTACAGGGAGCATGAACACTGAAGCTTTCTTT.

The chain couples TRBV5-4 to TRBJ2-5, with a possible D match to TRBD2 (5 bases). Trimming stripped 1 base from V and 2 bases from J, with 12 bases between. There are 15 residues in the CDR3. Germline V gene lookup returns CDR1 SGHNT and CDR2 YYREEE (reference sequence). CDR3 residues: CASSLTSPGQETQYF. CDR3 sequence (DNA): TGTGCCAGCAGCTTGACCTCACCGGGACAAGAGACCCAGTACTTC.

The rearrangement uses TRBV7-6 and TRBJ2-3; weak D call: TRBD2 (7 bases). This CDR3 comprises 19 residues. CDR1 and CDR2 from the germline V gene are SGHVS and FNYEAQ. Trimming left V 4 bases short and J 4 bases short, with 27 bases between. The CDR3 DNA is TGTGCCAGCAGCTCGTCGTTGACGGGGGGCTCGGAAAAGGCAGATACGCAGTATTTT. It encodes CASSSSLTGGSEKADTQYF.

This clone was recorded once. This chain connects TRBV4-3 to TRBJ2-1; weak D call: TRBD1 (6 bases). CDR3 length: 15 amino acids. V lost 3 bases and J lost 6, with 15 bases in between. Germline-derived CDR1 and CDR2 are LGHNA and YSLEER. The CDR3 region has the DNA TGCGCCAGCAGCCAGAGGTCCCGAGGGGGCAATGAGCAGTTCTTC. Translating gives CASSQRSRGGNEQFF.

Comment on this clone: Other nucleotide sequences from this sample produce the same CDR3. In DNA, the CDR3 is TGTGCCAGCAGTTCCCGGACAGGCTATGGCTACACCTTC. It translates to CASSSRTGYGYTF. V usage is TRBV28 and J usage is TRBJ1-2; 7 bases are a match to TRBD1. Germline loops: CDR1 MDHEN, CDR2 SYDVKM. V trimming: 4 bases; J trimming: 4 bases; junction bases outside the gene matches: 3. The CDR3 runs to 13 residues.

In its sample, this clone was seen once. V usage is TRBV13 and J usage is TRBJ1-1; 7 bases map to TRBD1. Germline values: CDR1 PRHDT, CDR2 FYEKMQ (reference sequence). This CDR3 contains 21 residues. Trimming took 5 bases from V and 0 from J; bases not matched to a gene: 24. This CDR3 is CASSTFVSWDSTMPLNTEAFF. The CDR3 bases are TGTGCCAGCAGCACGTTTGTCTCCTGGGACAGCACCATGCCACTGAACACTGAAGCTTTCTTT. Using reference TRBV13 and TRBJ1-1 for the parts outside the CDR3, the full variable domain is AAGVIQSPRHLIKEKRETATLKCYPIPRHDTVYWYQQGPGQDPQFLISFYEKMQSDKGSIPDRFSAQQFSDYHSELNMSSLELGDSALYFCASSTFVSWDSTMPLNTEAFFGQGTRLTVV.

The CDR3 nucleotides are TGTGCCAGCAGTGAAGACTCCGTCCCCTACAATGAGCAGTTCTTC. Encoded protein: CASSEDSVPYNEQFF. The chain joins TRBV6-1 to TRBJ2-1; D not certain. The V gene lost 1 base and the J gene lost 2 bases, with 9 bases spanning the gap. This CDR3 comprises 15 residues. CDR1 MNHNS and CDR2 SASEGT come from the germline V gene.

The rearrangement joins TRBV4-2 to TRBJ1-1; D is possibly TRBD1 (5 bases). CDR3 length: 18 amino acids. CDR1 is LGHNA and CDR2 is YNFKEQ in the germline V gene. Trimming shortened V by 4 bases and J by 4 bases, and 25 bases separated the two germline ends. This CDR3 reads CASSPGGDSGEGGTEAFF. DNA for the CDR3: TGTGCCAGCAGCCCAGGTGGGGACTCGGGAGAAGGAGGCACTGAAGCTTTCTTT.

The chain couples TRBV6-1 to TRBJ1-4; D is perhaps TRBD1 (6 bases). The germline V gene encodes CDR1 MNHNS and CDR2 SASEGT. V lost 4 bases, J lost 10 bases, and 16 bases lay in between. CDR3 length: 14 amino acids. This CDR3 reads CASSAQGSSAKLFF. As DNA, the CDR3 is TGTGCCAGCAGTGCACAGGGTTCGTCGGCAAAACTGTTTTTT.

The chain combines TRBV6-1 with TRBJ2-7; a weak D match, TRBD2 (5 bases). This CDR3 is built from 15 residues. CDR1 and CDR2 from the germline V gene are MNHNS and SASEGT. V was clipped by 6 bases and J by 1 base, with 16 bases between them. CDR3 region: CASRLEGSWSYEQYF. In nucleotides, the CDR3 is TGTGCCAGCAGATTAGAGGGAAGTTGGTCCTACGAGCAGTACTTC.

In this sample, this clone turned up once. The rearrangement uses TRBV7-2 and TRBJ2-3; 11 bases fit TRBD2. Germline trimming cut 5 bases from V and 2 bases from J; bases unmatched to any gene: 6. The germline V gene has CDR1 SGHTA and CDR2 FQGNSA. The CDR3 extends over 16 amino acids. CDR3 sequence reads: CASSLRLAGITDTQYF. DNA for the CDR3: TGTGCCAGCAGCCTACGACTAGCGGGGATCACAGATACGCAGTATTTT.

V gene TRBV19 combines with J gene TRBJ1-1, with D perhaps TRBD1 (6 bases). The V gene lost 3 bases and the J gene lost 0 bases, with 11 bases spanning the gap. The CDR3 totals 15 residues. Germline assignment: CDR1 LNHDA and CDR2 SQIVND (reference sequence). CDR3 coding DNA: TGTGCCAGTAGTATGGCGGGGGGCCTGAACACTGAAGCTTTCTTT. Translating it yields CASSMAGGLNTEAFF.